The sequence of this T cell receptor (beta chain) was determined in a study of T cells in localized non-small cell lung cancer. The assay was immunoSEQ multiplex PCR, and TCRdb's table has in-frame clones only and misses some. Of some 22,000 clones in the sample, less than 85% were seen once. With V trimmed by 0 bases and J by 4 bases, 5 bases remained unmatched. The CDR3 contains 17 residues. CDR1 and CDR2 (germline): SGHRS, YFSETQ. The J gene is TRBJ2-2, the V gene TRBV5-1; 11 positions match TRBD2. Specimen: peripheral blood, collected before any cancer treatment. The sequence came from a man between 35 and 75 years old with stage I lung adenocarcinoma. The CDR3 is CASSLETSGTGTGELFF. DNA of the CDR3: TGCGCCAGCAGCTTGGAGACTAGCGGGACCGGCACCGGGGAGCTGTTTTTT.